Sequencing of this T cell receptor beta chain was carried out in a study of blood T cell repertoires in COVID-19. Original methodology: Counts of nucleated cells, estimated from reference gene primer amplification, were obtained. Generated by immunoSEQ multiplex PCR, the TCRdb table keeps only in-frame clones and is missing some. From that table come the V and J calls and clone size; the DNA was used to work out D and trimming. The sample shows around 330,000 clones, 88% of them seen only once. Germline lookup yields CDR1 MDHEN and CDR2 SYDVKM. CDR3 size: 13 residues. The V gene lost 5 bases and the J gene lost 5 bases, with 12 bases spanning the gap.

The sequencing input was peripheral blood. The TCR sequence derives from a woman in her twenties or thirties with COVID-19, enrolled during active disease. The chain carries TRBV28 and TRBJ1-1; D may be TRBD1 (6 bases). CDR3 DNA sequence: TGTGCCAGCAGTCCACCACAGGGAACTGAAGCTTTCTTT. The encoded protein is CASSPPQGTEAFF.